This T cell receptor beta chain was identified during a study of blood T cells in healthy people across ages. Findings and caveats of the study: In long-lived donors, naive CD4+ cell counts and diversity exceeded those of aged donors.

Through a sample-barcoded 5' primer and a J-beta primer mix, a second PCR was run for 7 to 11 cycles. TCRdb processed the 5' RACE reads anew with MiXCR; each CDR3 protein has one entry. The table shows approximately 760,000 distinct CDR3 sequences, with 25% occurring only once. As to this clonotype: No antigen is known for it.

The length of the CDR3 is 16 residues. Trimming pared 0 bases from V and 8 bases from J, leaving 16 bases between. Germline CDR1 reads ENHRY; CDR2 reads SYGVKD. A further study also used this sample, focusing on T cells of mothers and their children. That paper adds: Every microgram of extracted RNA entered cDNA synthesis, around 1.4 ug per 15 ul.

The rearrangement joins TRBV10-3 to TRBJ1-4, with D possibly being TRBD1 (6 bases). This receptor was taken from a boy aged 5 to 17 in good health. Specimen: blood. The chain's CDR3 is CAISESPGTKPEKLFF. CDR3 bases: TGTGCCATCAGTGAGTCGCCTGGGACAAAGCCAGAAAAACTGTTTTTT.